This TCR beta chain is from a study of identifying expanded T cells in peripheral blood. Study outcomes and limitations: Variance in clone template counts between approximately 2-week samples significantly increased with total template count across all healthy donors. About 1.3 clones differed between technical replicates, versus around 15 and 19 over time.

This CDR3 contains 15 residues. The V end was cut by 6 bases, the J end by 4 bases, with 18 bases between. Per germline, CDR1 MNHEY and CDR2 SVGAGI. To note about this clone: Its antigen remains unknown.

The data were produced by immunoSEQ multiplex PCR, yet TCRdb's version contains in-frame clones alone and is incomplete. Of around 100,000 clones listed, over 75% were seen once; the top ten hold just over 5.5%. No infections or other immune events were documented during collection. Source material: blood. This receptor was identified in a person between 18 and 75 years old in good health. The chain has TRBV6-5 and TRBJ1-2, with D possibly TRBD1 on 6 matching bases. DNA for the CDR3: TGTGCCAGCAGCCTTGGGGGCAGCTCTACCTATGGCTACACCTTC. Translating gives CASSLGGSSTYGYTF.